A single TCR beta chain is shown here with its context. This CDR3 region has 16 residues. The germline gives CDR1 SEHNR, CDR2 FQNEAQ (reference sequence). V gave up 1 base and J gave up 3 bases, with 12 bases separating them. This sample stems from a study of blood T cell repertoires in COVID-19. Looking at the study overall: Researchers got acute and convalescent COVID-19 samples from the United States, Italy and Spain. PBMCs, B-cell-depleted T cells, or T cells provided the cDNA or gDNA that made up the material.

Original processing methods: Counts of nucleated cells, estimated from reference gene primer amplification, were obtained. The table came from immunoSEQ multiplex PCR; TCRdb's copy has only in-frame clones and leaves some out. That table gives V, J and clone size, and the DNA gave D and trimming. The data contain around 100,000 clones, roughly 87% of them singletons. This clonotype was obtained from a human donor in a cohort sampled during active COVID-19. The material sequenced was peripheral blood. The chain couples TRBV7-9 to TRBJ2-2; perhaps TRBD1 as D (6 bases). Here the CDR3 reads CASSLEGVQYTGELFF. CDR3 bases: TGTGCCAGCAGCTTAGAGGGGGTCCAGTACACCGGGGAGCTGTTTTTT.